These T cell receptor beta chains were read from a single sample in a study of vaccination and CD4 T cells after COVID-19. One entry per CDR3 protein, called by TCRdb with MiXCR from the PCR reads. The table records over 15,000 distinct CDR3 sequences, around two fifths of them present only once. No cognate antigen is known for these TCRs. The sample consisted of CD4+ T cells from blood, cultured in vitro, taken after SARS-CoV-2 vaccination. The receptors originated from a human donor who had recovered from COVID-19. The CDR3 runs from the conserved cysteine through the conserved F or W. Not every row has a clone size; where given, it reads once, few, many or a size class.

abundance	v_gene	CDR3aa
NA	TRBV10-3	CAISLKTSGSIDTQYF
few	TRBV11-2	CASSLSTGGLSYEQYF
NA	TRBV6-2/TRBV6-3	CASSYDSSGANVLTF
NA	TRBV20-1	CSARGSGIAEAFF
NA	TRBV7-2	CASSFSPAKNIQYF
NA	TRBV28	CASSPWTGENTEAFF
NA	TRBV6-1	CATRSGDSYNEQFF
NA	TRBV2	CASSEDARTYNSPLHF
few	TRBV5-1	CASSVLAGNLDTQYF
few	TRBV7-2	CASNRDRGTDTQYF
NA	TRBV11-2	CASSSNLGGGYTF
few	TRBV6-5	CASSYGNEQFF
NA	TRBV7-2	CASSLILAVNEQFF
NA	TRBV28	CASSSGQGNSPLHF
NA	TRBV19	CASAYGRQGSEQYF
NA	TRBV6-1	CASRMYTGTSGNTIYF
few	TRBV7-9	CASSLDTANTEAFF
NA	TRBV15	CATSREGGRTTYEQYF
NA	TRBV19	CASSESDTQYF
NA	TRBV20-1	CSARVRGEGRDTQYF
NA	TRBV29-1	CSVDRSGVSDEQFF
few	TRBV20-1	CSAKQDMNTEAFF
NA	TRBV7-9	CASSFTSASEGQYF
NA	TRBV11-1	CASSFSPETGTQYF
few	TRBV15	CATSSGALGIQETQYF